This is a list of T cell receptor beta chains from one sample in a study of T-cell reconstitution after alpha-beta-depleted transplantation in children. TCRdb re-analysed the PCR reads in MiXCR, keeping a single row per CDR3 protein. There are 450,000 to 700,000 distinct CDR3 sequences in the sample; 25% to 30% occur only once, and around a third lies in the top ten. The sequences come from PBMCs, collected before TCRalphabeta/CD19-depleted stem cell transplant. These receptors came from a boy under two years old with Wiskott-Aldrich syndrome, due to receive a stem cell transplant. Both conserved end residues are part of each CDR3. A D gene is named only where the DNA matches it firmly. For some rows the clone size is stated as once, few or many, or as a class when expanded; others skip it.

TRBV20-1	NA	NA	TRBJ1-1	CSAKERVLSEAFF	TGCAGTGCGAAAGAAAGGGTCCTGTCTGAAGCTTTCTTT
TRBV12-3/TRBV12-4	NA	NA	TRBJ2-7	CASSPTRTAGYEQYF	TGTGCCAGCAGTCCGACTCGGACAGCGGGCTACGAGCAGTACTTC
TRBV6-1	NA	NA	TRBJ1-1	CASMRGVNTEAFF	TGTGCCAGTATGAGGGGGGTGAACACTGAAGCTTTCTTT
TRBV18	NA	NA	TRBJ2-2	CASSPLSTGELFF	TGTGCCAGCTCACCACTCAGCACCGGGGAGCTGTTTTTT
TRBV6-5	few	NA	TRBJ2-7	CASSYGGTPSYEQYF	TGTGCCAGCAGTTACGGCGGGACCCCATCCTACGAGCAGTACTTC
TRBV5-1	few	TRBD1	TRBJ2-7	CASSLVVQGAHEQYF	TGCGCCAGCAGCCTGGTCGTCCAGGGGGCCCACGAGCAGTACTTC
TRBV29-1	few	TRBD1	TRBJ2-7	CSVADRGYEQYF	TGCAGCGTCGCGGACAGGGGCTACGAGCAGTACTTC
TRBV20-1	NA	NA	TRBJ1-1	CSVLGGPTEAFF	TGCAGTGTACTGGGAGGGCCAACTGAAGCTTTCTTT
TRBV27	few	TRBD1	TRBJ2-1	CASSTGTGTSNEQFF	TGTGCCAGCAGTACCGGGACAGGGACGAGCAATGAGCAGTTCTTC
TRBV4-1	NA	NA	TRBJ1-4	CASSLLPGLSREKLFF	TGCGCCAGCAGCCTTCTACCGGGACTCTCACGGGAAAAACTGTTTTTT
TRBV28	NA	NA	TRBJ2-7	CASSSVTLGSFFYEQYF	TGTGCCAGCAGTTCTGTTACCTTGGGGAGTTTTTTCTACGAGCAGTACTTC
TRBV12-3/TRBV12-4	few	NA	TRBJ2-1	CASSLALSGGSYNEQFF	TGTGCCAGCAGTTTGGCTCTGTCAGGCGGTTCCTACAATGAGCAGTTCTTC
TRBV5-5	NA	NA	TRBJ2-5	CASSLGKSQETQYF	TGTGCCAGCAGCTTGGGGAAATCCCAAGAGACCCAGTACTTC
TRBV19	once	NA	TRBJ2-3	CASSIGSIDTQYF	TGTGCCAGTAGTATCGGTAGCATAGATACGCAGTATTTT
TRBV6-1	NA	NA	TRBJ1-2	CASSEMWDGYGYTF	TGTGCCAGCAGTGAAATGTGGGACGGCTATGGCTACACCTTC
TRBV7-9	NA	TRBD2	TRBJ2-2	CASSHRLLAEYTGELFF	TGTGCCAGCAGCCACCGACTGCTAGCGGAATACACCGGGGAGCTGTTTTTT
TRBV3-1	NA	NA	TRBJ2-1	CASSQDNSPGLGYNEQFF	TGTGCCAGCAGCCAAGATAACTCTCCGGGACTCGGCTACAATGAGCAGTTCTTC
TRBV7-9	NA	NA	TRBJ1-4	CASSLALGTTEKLFF	TGTGCCAGCAGCTTAGCGCTTGGGACCACCGAAAAACTGTTTTTT
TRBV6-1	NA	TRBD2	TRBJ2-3	CASRKPGLEGIEQYF	TGTGCCAGCAGAAAACCGGGACTAGAGGGGATCGAGCAGTATTTT
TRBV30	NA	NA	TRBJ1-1	CAWVRRSNTEAFF	TGTGCCTGGGTTCGCAGGTCGAACACTGAAGCTTTCTTT
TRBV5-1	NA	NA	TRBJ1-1	CASSPVDSMNTEAFF	TGCGCCAGCAGCCCTGTCGACAGCATGAACACTGAAGCTTTCTTT
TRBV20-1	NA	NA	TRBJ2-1	CSARSTLGHNEQFF	TGCAGTGCTAGATCAACTCTAGGTCACAATGAGCAGTTCTTC
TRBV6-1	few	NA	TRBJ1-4	CASGRQGNEKLFF	TGTGCCAGCGGAAGGCAGGGAAATGAAAAACTGTTTTTT
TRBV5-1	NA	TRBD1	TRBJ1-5	CASSSEDRGAFLVIQPQHF	TGCGCCAGCAGCTCCGAGGACAGGGGCGCTTTCTTAGTAATCCAGCCCCAGCATTTT
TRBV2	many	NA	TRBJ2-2	CASSVQGTGELFF	TGTGCCAGCAGTGTTCAGGGAACCGGGGAGCTGTTTTTT
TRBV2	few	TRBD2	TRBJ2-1	CASRDKGLAGGPAAEQFF	TGTGCCAGCAGAGATAAGGGACTAGCGGGAGGGCCTGCGGCTGAGCAGTTCTTC
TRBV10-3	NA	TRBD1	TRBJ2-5	CAIADRVAETQYF	TGTGCCATTGCAGACAGGGTAGCAGAGACCCAGTACTTC
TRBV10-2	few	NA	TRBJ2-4	CASSEAGAKNIQYF	TGCGCCAGCAGTGAAGCAGGAGCCAAAAACATTCAGTACTTC
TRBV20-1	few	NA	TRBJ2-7	CSARDRDYYEQYF	TGCAGTGCTAGAGATCGGGATTACTACGAGCAGTACTTC
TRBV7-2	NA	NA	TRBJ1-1	CASSLHENRNTEAFF	TGTGCCAGCAGCTTACATGAAAACAGGAACACTGAAGCTTTCTTT
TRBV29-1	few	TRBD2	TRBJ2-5	CSVRGGGSQETQYF	TGCAGCGTCCGCGGGGGAGGGTCGCAAGAGACCCAGTACTTC
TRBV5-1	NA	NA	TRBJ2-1	CASSPYFSSYNEQFF	TGCGCCAGCAGCCCCTACTTCAGCTCCTACAATGAGCAGTTCTTC
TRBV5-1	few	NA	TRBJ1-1	CASSRQSPNTEAFF	TGCGCCAGCAGCCGCCAGAGCCCCAACACTGAAGCTTTCTTT
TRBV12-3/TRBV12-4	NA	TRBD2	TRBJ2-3	CASSKLAGTLSTDTQYF	TGTGCCAGCAGTAAGCTAGCGGGAACTCTCAGCACAGATACGCAGTATTTT
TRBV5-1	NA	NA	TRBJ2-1	CASSLANTYNEQFF	TGCGCCAGCAGCTTGGCTAATACCTACAATGAGCAGTTCTTC
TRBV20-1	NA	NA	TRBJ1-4	CSARDLDEKLFF	TGCAGTGCTAGAGATTTGGATGAAAAACTGTTTTTT
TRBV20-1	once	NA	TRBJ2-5	CSAPPRGAGETQYF	TGCAGTGCCCCCCCCCGGGGGGCAGGGGAGACCCAGTACTTC
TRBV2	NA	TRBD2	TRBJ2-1	CASRLAGKADEQFF	TGTGCCAGCCGACTAGCGGGAAAAGCCGATGAGCAGTTCTTC
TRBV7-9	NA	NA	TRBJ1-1	CASSTEAFF	TGTGCCAGCAGCACCGAAGCTTTCTTT
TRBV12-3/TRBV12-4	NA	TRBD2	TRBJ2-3	CASSFVAGETDTQYF	TGTGCCAGCAGTTTTGTAGCGGGAGAAACAGATACGCAGTATTTT
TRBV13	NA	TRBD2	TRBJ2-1	CASSSPLGLAALYNEQFF	TGTGCCAGCAGCTCACCCCTGGGACTAGCGGCTCTTTACAATGAGCAGTTCTTC
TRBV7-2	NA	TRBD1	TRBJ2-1	CASSFVPGQGIDEQFF	TGTGCCAGCAGCTTTGTCCCGGGACAGGGTATCGATGAGCAGTTCTTC
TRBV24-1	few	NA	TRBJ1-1	CAPTEAFF	TGTGCCCCCACTGAAGCTTTCTTT
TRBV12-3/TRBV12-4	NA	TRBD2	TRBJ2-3	CASSIAGCTDTQYF	TGTGCCAGCAGCATAGCGGGATGTACAGATACGCAGTATTTT
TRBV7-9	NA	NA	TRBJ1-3	CASSLVVGSGNTIYF	TGTGCCAGCAGCTTAGTGGTCGGATCTGGAAACACCATATATTTT
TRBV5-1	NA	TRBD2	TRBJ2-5	CASSLMEGLEYRETQYF	TGCGCCAGCAGCTTGATGGAGGGACTAGAATATCGAGAGACCCAGTACTTC
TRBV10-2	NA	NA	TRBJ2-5	CASSGVGAETQYF	TGCGCCAGCAGTGGCGTTGGTGCGGAGACCCAGTACTTC
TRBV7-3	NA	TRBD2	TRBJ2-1	CASSLTSLAGYNEQFF	TGTGCCAGCAGCTTAACGTCGCTAGCGGGGTACAATGAGCAGTTCTTC
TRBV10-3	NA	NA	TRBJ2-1	CATSERGSGEQFF	TGTGCCACCAGTGAGAGAGGGAGTGGTGAGCAGTTCTTC
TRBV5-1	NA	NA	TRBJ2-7	CASGGPSNEQYF	TGCGCCAGCGGGGGTCCTTCGAACGAGCAGTACTTC
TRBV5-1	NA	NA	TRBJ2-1	CASAQNNEQFF	TGCGCCAGCGCCCAAAACAATGAGCAGTTCTTC
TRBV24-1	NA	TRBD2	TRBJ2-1	CATSDGLDSYNEQFF	TGTGCCACCAGTGATGGACTAGATAGCTACAATGAGCAGTTCTTC
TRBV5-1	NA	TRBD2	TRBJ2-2	CASRSSGRITGELFF	TGCGCCAGCCGAAGTAGCGGGAGGATTACCGGGGAGCTGTTTTTT
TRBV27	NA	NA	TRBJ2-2	CASSFTGDSGELFF	TGTGCCAGCAGTTTTACGGGGGATTCGGGGGAGCTGTTTTTT
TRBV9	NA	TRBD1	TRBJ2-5	CASSGRTGRQETQYF	TGTGCCAGCAGCGGTCGGACAGGGAGACAAGAGACCCAGTACTTC
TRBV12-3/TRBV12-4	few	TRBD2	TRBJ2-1	CASRPGLAVYNEQFF	TGTGCCAGCAGGCCAGGACTAGCGGTGTACAATGAGCAGTTCTTC